The sequence of this T cell receptor beta chain was determined in a study of cytotoxic CD8 clonotypes in ibrutinib-treated CLL. The overall study: The cohort had about a dozen relapsed/refractory and around 15 treatment-naive patients, 17 IGHV unmutated. Among patients, around 24 responded partially and 2 completely; around 15 then stayed remitted and 12 progressed after median about six years.

V gave up 6 bases and J gave up 3 bases; unmatched junction bases: 7. The CDR3 is 14 amino acids. CDR1 is MNHNY and CDR2 is SVGAGI in the germline V gene (reference sequence). A few counts support this clone. Its antigen is not known. Whole-study results and caveats: Among the clonotypes, public ones were uncommon and contracted or held stable on treatment.

Measured with immunoSEQ multiplex PCR; TCRdb has only the in-frame clones, and not every one. The repertoire holds approximately 200,000 clones, about 72% seen once, with about an eighth in the top ten. The V call is TRBV6-6, the J call TRBJ1-2; 7 bases line up with TRBD1. Sample: PBMCs, taken after 24 months of ibrutinib treatment. The source of this sequence is a human donor with chronic lymphocytic leukemia. The CDR3 bases are TGTGCCAGCAGCCGAGGGGGCGGAGACTATGGCTACACCTTC. It specifies CASSRGGGDYGYTF.